This T cell receptor beta chain comes out of a study of blood T cell repertoires in COVID-19. Study details: From T cells, B-cell-depleted T cells, or PBMCs came the material, which was cDNA or gDNA.

Germline lookup yields CDR1 MGHRA and CDR2 YSYEKL. The CDR3 is 15 residues long. V lost 0 bases to trimming and J lost 6 bases, with 13 bases between them. How the authors handled the data: Amplification of reference gene primers provided the estimated nucleated cell counts. Sequencing used immunoSEQ multiplex PCR; TCRdb keeps in-frame clones, though not all of them. V, J and clone size are those of that table, while D and trimming were read from the DNA. This repertoire shows 90,000 to 110,000 clones, approximately 87% found once; its top ten account for about 6.6%. The sequence came from a woman between 45 and 60 years old with acute or convalescent COVID-19. The J gene is TRBJ2-3, the V gene TRBV4-1, with a possible D match to TRBD2 (5 bases). The sample consisted of peripheral blood. The CDR3 nucleotides read TGCGCCAGCAGCCAAGAGAATTTCCCGGGGGATACGCAGTATTTT. Amino acid sequence: CASSQENFPGDTQYF.